This is a list of T cell receptor beta chains from one sample in a study of blood T cell repertoires in COVID-19. The protocol was immunoSEQ multiplex PCR, while the TCRdb copy is restricted to in-frame clones and leaves out a portion. The table includes some 60,000 clones, roughly 88% detected once. The sample consisted of peripheral blood. These receptors were obtained from a man aged 55-75 years with acute or convalescent COVID-19. Each CDR3 is given with its conserved first and last residue. D genes are given only for firm matches. For some rows the clone size is stated as once, few or many, or as a class when expanded; others skip it.

v_gene	abundance	d_gene	j_gene	CDR3nt	CDR3aa
TRBV5-1	.	TRBD1	TRBJ2-2	TGCGCCAGCAGCTCGGGACAGTTCACCGGGGAGCTGTTTTTT	CASSSGQFTGELFF
TRBV24-1	.	.	TRBJ1-4	TGTGCCACCAGTCCCCAGGGAAGGAATGAAAAACTGTTTTTT	CATSPQGRNEKLFF
TRBV19	.	.	TRBJ1-1	TGTGCCAGTTGGGGCGACAGGCCTGAAGCTTTCTTT	CASWGDRPEAFF
TRBV28	.	.	TRBJ1-1	TGTGCCAGCAGCGAAGGACAGTTAAACACTGAAGCTTTCTTT	CASSEGQLNTEAFF
TRBV30	.	TRBD2	TRBJ2-1	TGTGCCTTCGGACTAGCGGTTAACAATGAGCAGTTCTTC	CAFGLAVNNEQFF
TRBV11-2	.	.	TRBJ2-1	TGTGCCAGCAGCAGTCCAAGAAATCGGGTCTATGAGCAGTTCTTC	CASSSPRNRVYEQFF
TRBV7-2	.	TRBD1	TRBJ2-7	TGTGCCAGCAGCTCAGCATCCGGGACAGGGAGCTACGAGCAGTACTTC	CASSSASGTGSYEQYF
TRBV30	.	TRBD1	TRBJ1-2	TGTGCCTGGAGTGTGCCAGGGGGTGGCTACACCTTC	CAWSVPGGGYTF
TRBV28	once	.	TRBJ2-5	TGTGCCAGCAGTCGAAGTGGTATTAGCGAGTGGGGGGTAGAGACCCAGTACTTC	CASSRSGISEWGVETQYF
TRBV2	.	TRBD1	TRBJ2-6	TGTGCCAGCAGTGAGCGACAGGGGGGAACTGGGGCCAACGTCCTGACTTTC	CASSERQGGTGANVLTF
TRBV2	few	.	TRBJ2-1	TGTGCCAGCTACCGCCCCACGGGAGAAAACTACAATGAGCAGTTCTTC	CASYRPTGENYNEQFF
TRBV6-1	.	TRBD1	TRBJ1-1	TGTGCCTGCCGCCGAGGGGGCGAGAACACTGAAGCTTTCTTT	CACRRGGENTEAFF
TRBV29-1	.	TRBD1	TRBJ2-2	TGCAGCGCCCGTGGGACAGGGGTCACCGGGGAGCTGTTTTTT	CSARGTGVTGELFF
TRBV5-1	.	.	TRBJ1-3	TGCGCCAGCAGCTTGGCCAGCGGGGGGAATGGAAACACCATATATTTT	CASSLASGGNGNTIYF
TRBV7-2	.	TRBD2	TRBJ2-7	TGTGCCAGCAGCTTAGTCCTAGCGGATACCTACGAGCAGTACTTC	CASSLVLADTYEQYF
TRBV19	.	.	TRBJ1-3	TGTGCCAGTAGTAGGTTGGCGGGACGGACTGGAAACACCATATATTTT	CASSRLAGRTGNTIYF
TRBV28	.	TRBD1	TRBJ2-6	TGTGCCAGCGAAGGACAGGGGGCGCGGGGGGCCAACGTCCTGACTTTC	CASEGQGARGANVLTF
TRBV9	.	.	TRBJ2-2	TGTGCCAGCAGCGTATGGACAGCAAACACCGGGGAGCTGTTTTTT	CASSVWTANTGELFF
TRBV24-1	.	.	TRBJ1-6	TGTGCCACCAAATTCAGGGATGGAAATCTGGAGAACTATAATTCACCCCTCCACTTT	CATKFRDGNLENYNSPLHF
TRBV5-4	.	TRBD1	TRBJ2-2	TGTGCCAGCAAAACCGGACAGGGAGAAAACACCGGGGAGCTGTTTTTT	CASKTGQGENTGELFF
TRBV28	few	.	TRBJ2-1	TGTGCCAGCAGTCCTACGCGACGCCGGGGCAATGAGCAGTTCTTC	CASSPTRRRGNEQFF
TRBV5-1	.	TRBD2	TRBJ2-3	TGCGCCAGCAGCTCGGGGACTAGCCCCAGGGCAGATACGCAGTATTTT	CASSSGTSPRADTQYF
TRBV19	.	.	TRBJ1-2	TGTGCCAGTAGTGTCCCAGGGTCCTATGGCTACACCTTC	CASSVPGSYGYTF
TRBV2	.	TRBD1	TRBJ2-1	TGTGCCAGCAGTGTCGACAGGGGCTCCTACAATGAGCAGTTCTTC	CASSVDRGSYNEQFF
TRBV5-1	.	TRBD2	TRBJ2-5	TGCGCCAGCAGTGTAGCGGGAGTTAGAGAGACCCAGTACTTC	CASSVAGVRETQYF
TRBV10-3	.	TRBD1	TRBJ2-1	TGTGCCATCAGTGACAGGGGGATGAATGAGCAGTTCTTC	CAISDRGMNEQFF
TRBV4-1	.	TRBD2	TRBJ2-1	TGCGCCAGCAGCCAAGAGGGACTAGCGGGAGAAGAGCAGTTCTTC	CASSQEGLAGEEQFF
TRBV28	.	TRBD1	TRBJ1-1	TGTGCCAGCAGTTTACGTTCCGGGACAGGGCCTCCTGAAGCTTTCTTT	CASSLRSGTGPPEAFF
TRBV6-5	.	.	TRBJ1-1	TGTGCCAGCAGTTACTCACAGGGAACTGAAGCTTTCTTT	CASSYSQGTEAFF
TRBV9	once	TRBD1	TRBJ2-7	TGTGCCAGCAGCGTAGGGACAGGGGGCCACGAGCAGTACTTC	CASSVGTGGHEQYF
TRBV29-1	.	.	TRBJ2-3	TGCAGCGTTGGCGGTCGCACAGATACGCAGTATTTT	CSVGGRTDTQYF
TRBV27	.	.	TRBJ2-7	TGTGCCAGCAGGGGGACACCGATCTCCTACGAGCAGTACTTC	CASRGTPISYEQYF
TRBV20-1	.	TRBD2	TRBJ2-7	TGCAGTGCGAGTTCCGGGACTAGCGATTACGAGCAGTACTTC	CSASSGTSDYEQYF
TRBV6-5	.	TRBD1	TRBJ1-5	TGTGCCAGCAGTTACCCAACTCAGGGGGATCAGCCCCAGCATTTT	CASSYPTQGDQPQHF
TRBV27	few	TRBD1	TRBJ1-4	TGTGCCAGCAGTTGGACAGGACCAGCCACTAATGAAAAACTGTTTTTT	CASSWTGPATNEKLFF
TRBV6-6	.	.	TRBJ1-1	TGTGCCAGCAGTTACGGCGGGGGAATGAACACTGAAGCTTTCTTT	CASSYGGGMNTEAFF
TRBV30	.	.	TRBJ2-1	TGTGCCTGGAAGGGGGATTGGGATGGTGAGCAGTTCTTC	CAWKGDWDGEQFF
TRBV3-1/TRBV3-2	.	TRBD2	TRBJ2-3	TGTGCCAGCAGCCAAGGACTAGCGGGAGTAAGGCCAGATACGCAGTATTTT	CASSQGLAGVRPDTQYF
TRBV5-1	.	TRBD2	TRBJ2-7	TGCGCCAGCAGGACCGGGACTAGCGGGAGTAGTGAGCAGTACTTC	CASRTGTSGSSEQYF
TRBV29-1	.	.	TRBJ1-1	TGCAGCGTGGAATTAGAGGACACTGAAGCTTTCTTT	CSVELEDTEAFF
TRBV5-1	.	TRBD1	TRBJ1-1	TGCGCCAGCAGCTACGACAGGGTGTCGGCTGAAGCTTTCTTT	CASSYDRVSAEAFF
TRBV28	.	TRBD1	TRBJ1-3	TGTGCCAGCAGTTGGGACAGGATCCCTTTTGGAAACACCATATATTTT	CASSWDRIPFGNTIYF
TRBV13	once	.	TRBJ2-3	TGTGCCAGCAGCGGGCAGGGTAAAGATACGCAGTATTTT	CASSGQGKDTQYF
TRBV2	.	.	TRBJ1-5	TGTGCCAGCAGTCGAGACACCAATCAGCCCCAGCATTTT	CASSRDTNQPQHF
TRBV6-5	.	.	TRBJ2-6	TGTGCCAGCAGACAGGGTTCAGGGGCCAACGTCCTGACTTTC	CASRQGSGANVLTF
TRBV11-2	.	TRBD2	TRBJ2-3	TGTGCCAGCAGCAGCCTCGGGACTAGCTATCGCACAGATACGCAGTATTTT	CASSSLGTSYRTDTQYF
TRBV3-1/TRBV3-2	.	TRBD2	TRBJ2-3	TGTGCCAGCAGCCAAGATATCCTAGCGGGAGGCGGGAATACGCAGTATTTT	CASSQDILAGGGNTQYF
TRBV19	few	.	TRBJ2-7	TGTGCCAGTAGTATGTATCGTGAGGGCTCCGAGCAGTACTTC	CASSMYREGSEQYF
TRBV19	.	TRBD1	TRBJ1-2	TGTGCCAGTCATCACACGAGACAGGGGGCTTGGTTTGGCTACACCTTC	CASHHTRQGAWFGYTF
TRBV5-4	.	.	TRBJ2-3	TGTGCCAGCAGCGCTCCCGGGGGAACTGGCACAGATACGCAGTATTTT	CASSAPGGTGTDTQYF
TRBV11-2	.	.	TRBJ1-1	TGTGCCAGCAGCTTTTCGGTGACTGAAGCTTTCTTT	CASSFSVTEAFF
TRBV5-1	.	TRBD2	TRBJ2-3	TGCGCCAGCAGCTTGGGGGGACTAGCGGGTACAGATACGCAGTATTTT	CASSLGGLAGTDTQYF
TRBV28	.	.	TRBJ2-7	.	CASSSSTGSYEQYF
TRBV27	.	TRBD1	TRBJ1-2	TGTGCCAGCAGTTTTTTGGGGACAGGGGGAACTAACTATGGCTACACCTTC	CASSFLGTGGTNYGYTF
TRBV12-3/TRBV12-4	.	.	TRBJ2-7	TGTGCCAGCAGAAAACAGGGTACCCACGAGCAGTACTTC	CASRKQGTHEQYF